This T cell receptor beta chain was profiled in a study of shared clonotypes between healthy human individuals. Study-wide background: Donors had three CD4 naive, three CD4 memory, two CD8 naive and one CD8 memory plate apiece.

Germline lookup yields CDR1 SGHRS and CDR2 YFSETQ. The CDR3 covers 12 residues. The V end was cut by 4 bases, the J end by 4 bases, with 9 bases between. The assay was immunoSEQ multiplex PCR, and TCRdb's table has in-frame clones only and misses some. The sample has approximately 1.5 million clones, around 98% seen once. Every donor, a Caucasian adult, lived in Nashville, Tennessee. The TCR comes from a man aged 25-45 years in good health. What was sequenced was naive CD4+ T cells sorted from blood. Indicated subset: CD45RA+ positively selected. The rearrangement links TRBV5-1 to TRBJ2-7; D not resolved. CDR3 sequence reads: CASSRTEYEQYF. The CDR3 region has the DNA TGCGCCAGCAGCAGGACCGAATACGAGCAGTACTTC.